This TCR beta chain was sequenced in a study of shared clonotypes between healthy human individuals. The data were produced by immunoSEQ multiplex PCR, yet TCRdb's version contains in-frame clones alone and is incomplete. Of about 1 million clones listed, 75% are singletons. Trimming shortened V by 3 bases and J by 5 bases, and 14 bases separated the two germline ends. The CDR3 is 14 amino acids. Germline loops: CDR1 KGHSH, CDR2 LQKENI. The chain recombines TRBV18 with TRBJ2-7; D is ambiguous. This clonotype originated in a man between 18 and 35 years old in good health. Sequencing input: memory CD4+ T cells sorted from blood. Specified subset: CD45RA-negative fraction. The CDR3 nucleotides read TGTGCCAGCTCACCCCAGATCCTAGACGACGAGCAGTACTTC. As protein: CASSPQILDDEQYF.